The 12 T cell receptor beta chains below were found in one sample sequenced in a study of T cell clones after liver transplantation. Some clones are missing from TCRdb's copy, which holds only in-frame ones; the method was immunoSEQ multiplex PCR. The table shows some 70,000 clones, with approximately 80% occurring only once. The sequencing here drew on CD4+ T cells from blood, taken before liver transplant. These receptor sequences come from a human donor who received a liver transplant.

This chain uses TRBV5-1 with TRBJ2-7; D may be TRBD1 (6 bases). Germline-derived CDR1 and CDR2 are SGHRS and YFSETQ. This CDR3 comprises 14 residues. The V gene lost 3 bases and the J gene lost 2 bases, with 12 bases spanning the gap. CDR3 protein: CASSSAAGAYEQYF. Here the CDR3 DNA reads TGCGCCAGCAGCTCCGCGGCAGGGGCCTACGAGCAGTACTTC.

The rearrangement links TRBV6-6 to TRBJ2-1; D ambiguous. The V and J ends lost 4 bases and 2 bases respectively, with 12 bases between them. The CDR3 totals 15 residues. CDR1 is MNHNY, CDR2 SVGAGI, per germline (reference sequence). Here the CDR3 reads CASSSPGMPYNEQFF. The CDR3 DNA reads TGTGCCAGCAGTTCCCCGGGCATGCCCTACAATGAGCAGTTCTTC.

The chain carries TRBV6-1 and TRBJ1-1; D call uncertain. Germline lookup yields CDR1 MNHNS and CDR2 SASEGT. Trimming stripped 1 base from V and 6 bases from J, with 15 bases between. This CDR3 has 15 residues. The CDR3 reads CASSEGIPAISEAFF. The CDR3 coding sequence is TGTGCCAGCAGTGAAGGGATCCCCGCTATTTCTGAAGCTTTCTTT.

The gene calls are TRBV18 and TRBJ2-1; possibly TRBD2 for D (6 bases). Germline CDR1 is KGHSH and CDR2 is LQKENI. Between the trimmed V and J ends, which lost 5 bases and 3 bases, there was a span of 20 bases. The CDR3 is 17 amino acids. The CDR3 reads CASSAVGAGKNYNEQFF. The CDR3 DNA follows: TGTGCCAGCTCAGCCGTGGGCGCGGGGAAGAACTACAATGAGCAGTTCTTC.

The rearrangement joins TRBV21-1 to TRBJ2-7; the table's D call, TRBD2, has no DNA check behind it. TRBV21-1 is a pseudogene. This CDR3 region has 15 residues. CDR3 amino acids: CASSKVREPSYEQYF. The DNA for the CDR3 is TGTGCCAGCAGCAAGGTACGGGAGCCATCCTACGAGCAGTACTTC.

The gene calls are TRBV9 and TRBJ2-7; maybe TRBD1 (5 bases). The germline gives CDR1 SGDLS, CDR2 YYNGEE. Deletions cut 4 bases from V and 2 bases from J, with 16 bases between. This CDR3 comprises 15 residues. The CDR3 loop reads CASSTHQGSTYEQYF. In DNA form, the CDR3 reads TGTGCCAGCAGCACCCACCAGGGTTCAACCTACGAGCAGTACTTC.

The chain joins TRBV10-3 to TRBJ1-3; D is perhaps TRBD1 (6 bases). CDR1 ENHRY and CDR2 SYGVKD come from the germline V gene. The CDR3 runs 13 residues. Between the trimmed V and J ends, which lost 6 bases and 0 bases, there was a span of 6 bases. As DNA, the CDR3 is TGTGCCATCAGCAGGGGCTCTGGAAACACCATATATTTT. The encoded protein is CAISRGSGNTIYF.

The chain combines TRBV6-4 with TRBJ1-2; D might be TRBD1 (5 bases). The CDR3 has 15 residues. Germline lookup yields CDR1 MRHNA and CDR2 SNTAGT. The germline V and J ends were trimmed by 6 bases and 2 bases, with 16 bases remaining between them. The CDR3 region has the DNA TGTGCCAGCAGCCCCGGATCGGGGGGAAACTATGGCTACACCTTC. This translates into CASSPGSGGNYGYTF.

The rearrangement joins TRBV5-6 to TRBJ2-1; the match to TRBD2 covers 11 bases. Germline V gives CDR1 SGHDT, CDR2 YYEEEE. Trimming cost V 1 base and J 4 bases; bases outside gene matches: 1. This CDR3 is built from 15 residues. CDR3 loop: CASSLRTSGYNEQFF. As DNA, the CDR3 is TGTGCCAGCAGCTTGAGGACTAGCGGGTACAATGAGCAGTTCTTC.

In this sample, this clone turned up a few times. CDR3 bases: TGCGCCAGCAGCCATCTCGGACTAGCGGGAAAGGGGCAACGGGATGAGCAGTTCTTC. Encoded protein: CASSHLGLAGKGQRDEQFF. The gene calls are TRBV4-1 and TRBJ2-1, with 12 bases identical to TRBD2. Germline CDR1 reads MGHRA; CDR2 reads YSYEKL. Trimming removed 3 bases from V and 8 bases from J; junction bases left unmatched: 17. This CDR3 region has 19 residues.

The gene calls are TRBV7-2 and TRBJ2-5, with D possibly matching TRBD2 (5 bases). The CDR3 covers 13 residues. The V and J ends lost 2 bases and 5 bases respectively, with 9 bases between them. Looked up from germline, CDR1 is SGHTA and CDR2 is FQGNSA. CDR3 residues: CASSLSRRETQYF. The DNA for the CDR3 is TGTGCCAGCAGCTTAAGCAGGAGGGAGACCCAGTACTTC.

V is TRBV6-5 and J is TRBJ1-1, with D possibly TRBD1 on 5 matching bases. The CDR3 extends over 15 amino acids. V gave up 7 bases and J gave up 1 base, with 16 bases separating them. The V gene's germline CDR1 is MNHEY and CDR2 SVGAGI. The CDR3 region has the DNA TGTGCCAGCACCGACCCAGGGTCCGCGAACACTGAAGCTTTCTTT. Protein product: CASTDPGSANTEAFF.